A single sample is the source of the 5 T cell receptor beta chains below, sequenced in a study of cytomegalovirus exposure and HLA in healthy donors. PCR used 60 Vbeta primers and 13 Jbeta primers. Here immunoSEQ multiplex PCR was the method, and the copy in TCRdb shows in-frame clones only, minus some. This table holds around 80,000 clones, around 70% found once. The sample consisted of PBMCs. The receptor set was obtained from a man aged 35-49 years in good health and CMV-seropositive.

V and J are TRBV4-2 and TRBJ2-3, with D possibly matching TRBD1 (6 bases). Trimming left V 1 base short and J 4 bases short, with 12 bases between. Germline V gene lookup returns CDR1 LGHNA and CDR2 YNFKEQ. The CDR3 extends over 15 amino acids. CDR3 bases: TGTGCCAGCAGCCAAGGCAGGGGTTTGGCAGATACGCAGTATTTT. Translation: CASSQGRGLADTQYF.

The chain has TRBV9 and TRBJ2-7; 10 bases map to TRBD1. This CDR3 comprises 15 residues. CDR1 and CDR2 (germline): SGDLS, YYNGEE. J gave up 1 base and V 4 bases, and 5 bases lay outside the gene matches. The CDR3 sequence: CASSIGQGVSYEQYF. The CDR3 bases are TGTGCCAGCAGCATAGGACAGGGGGTTTCCTACGAGCAGTACTTC. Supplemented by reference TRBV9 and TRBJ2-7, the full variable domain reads DSGVTQTPKHLITATGQRVTLRCSPRSGDLSVYWYQQSLDQGLQFLIQYYNGEERAKGNILERFSAQQFPDLHSELNLSSLELGDSALYFCASSIGQGVSYEQYFGPGTRLTVT.

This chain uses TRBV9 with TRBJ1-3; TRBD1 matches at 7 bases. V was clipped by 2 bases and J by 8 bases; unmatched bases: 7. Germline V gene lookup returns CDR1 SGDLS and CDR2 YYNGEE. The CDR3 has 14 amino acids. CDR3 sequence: CASSVDRDGDTIYF. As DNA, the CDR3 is TGTGCCAGCAGCGTCGACAGGGACGGGGACACCATATATTTT.

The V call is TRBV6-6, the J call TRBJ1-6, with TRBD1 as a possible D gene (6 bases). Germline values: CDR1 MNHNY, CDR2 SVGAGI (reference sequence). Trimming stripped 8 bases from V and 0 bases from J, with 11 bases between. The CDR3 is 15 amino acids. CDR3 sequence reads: CASSTGTSYNSPLHF. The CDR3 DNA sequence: TGTGCCAGCTCTACAGGGACCTCCTATAATTCACCCCTCCACTTT.

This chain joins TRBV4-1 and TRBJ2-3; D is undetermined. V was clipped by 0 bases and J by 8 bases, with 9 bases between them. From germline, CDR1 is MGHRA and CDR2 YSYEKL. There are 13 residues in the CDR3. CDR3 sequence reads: CASSQEAESTQYF. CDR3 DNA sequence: TGCGCCAGCAGCCAAGAGGCGGAAAGTACGCAGTATTTT.